The source of this T cell receptor (beta chain) is a study of blood T cell repertoires in COVID-19. Study in general: The origin of the acute and convalescent COVID-19 samples was the United States, Italy and Spain. The cDNA or gDNA used as material had been derived from T cells, B-cell-depleted T cells, or PBMCs.

Methods used by the authors: Scientists estimated how many nucleated cells there were by amplifying reference gene primers. The assay was immunoSEQ multiplex PCR, and TCRdb's table has in-frame clones only and misses some. That table is the source of V, J and clone size, and D and trimming were worked out from the DNA. The repertoire holds some 150,000 clones, with about 85% as singletons. The receptor was isolated from a human donor with acute or convalescent COVID-19. The donor label of this sample is uncertain. Sequencing was done on a sample of peripheral blood.

The CDR3 DNA is TGTGCCAGCAGTTACTCCCCTAGCCACCCGGAGACCCAGTACTTC. This codes for CASSYSPSHPETQYF. The chain carries TRBV6-6 and TRBJ2-5; TRBD2 is a possible D gene (5 bases). The germline V and J ends were trimmed by 0 bases and 5 bases, with 13 bases remaining between them. The CDR3 length is 15 residues. Germline assignment: CDR1 MNHNY and CDR2 SVGAGI (reference sequence).